These 15 T cell receptor beta chains came from one sample sequenced in a study of blood T cell repertoires in COVID-19. Sequencing used immunoSEQ multiplex PCR; TCRdb keeps in-frame clones, though not all of them. Seen here are under 200,000 clones, 87% observed once, and the top ten hold 7%. The source material was PBMCs or T cells enriched from blood (not recorded which). These receptors all come from a woman aged 50 to 60 who had recovered from COVID-19.

This chain joins TRBV18 and TRBJ2-7; D is uncertain. The germline V gene encodes CDR1 KGHSH and CDR2 LQKENI. The CDR3 has 11 amino acids. V gave up 3 bases and J gave up 2 bases, with 2 bases separating them. As DNA, the CDR3 is TGTGCCAGCTCACCCGCCTACGAGCAGTACTTC. The encoded protein is CASSPAYEQYF.

This clone was observed a few times. J is TRBJ1-1 and V is TRBV7-3; D unresolved. The CDR3 loop spans 13 amino acids. Germline V CDR1 and CDR2: SGHTA, FQGTGA. Trimming left V 3 bases short and J 4 bases short, with 9 bases between. CDR3 residues: CASSFSISTEAFF. CDR3 bases: TGTGCCAGCAGCTTTAGTATTAGCACTGAAGCTTTCTTT.

DNA of the CDR3: TGCGCCAGCAGCCTAAACCCGGGACAGGGGCGATTTAACTACTACAATGAGCAGTTCTTC. Amino acid sequence: CASSLNPGQGRFNYYNEQFF. The chain is built from TRBV5-1 and TRBJ2-1, with 10 bases lining up with TRBD1. The CDR3 spans 20 residues. The trim removed 4 bases at V and 3 bases at J, leaving 19 bases unmatched. The V gene's germline CDR1 is SGHRS and CDR2 YFSETQ.

This clone has a handful of counts. V gene TRBV5-4 combines with J gene TRBJ2-7, with 12 nucleotides matching TRBD2. This CDR3 region has 14 residues. V shed 5 bases and J 5 bases; nucleotides not matched to a gene: 5. CDR1 and CDR2 (germline): SGHNT, YYREEE (reference sequence). CDR3 DNA sequence: TGTGCCAGCAGTCTAGCGGGAGGGCCCCACGAGCAGTACTTC. This codes for CASSLAGGPHEQYF.

V and J are TRBV6-4 and TRBJ2-2; 11 positions agree with TRBD2. The length of the CDR3 is 16 residues. Trimming took 8 bases from V and 3 from J; bases not matched to a gene: 8. Germline V gene sequence: CDR1 MRHNA, CDR2 SNTAGT. The CDR3 sequence is CASALTSGAYTGELFF. The DNA for the CDR3 is TGTGCCAGCGCTCTGACTAGCGGGGCTTACACCGGGGAGCTGTTTTTT.

The J gene is TRBJ2-7, the V gene TRBV11-2, with D possibly TRBD1 on 5 matching bases. Germline CDR1 is SGHAT and CDR2 is FQNNGV. V was pared by 5 bases and J by 2 bases, with 13 bases between. The CDR3 has 14 residues. Here the CDR3 DNA reads TGTGCCAGCAGCGTCGATGGGGCGGCCTACGAGCAGTACTTC. It encodes CASSVDGAAYEQYF.

V gene TRBV3-1 (or the pseudogene TRBV3-2) combines with J gene TRBJ2-7; perhaps TRBD2 as D (5 bases). Germline CDR1 LGHDT, CDR2 YNNKEL (reference sequence). The CDR3 is 12 residues long. Trimming shortened V by 5 bases and J by 4 bases, and 9 bases separated the two germline ends. CDR3 region: CASSGSGYEQYF. CDR3 bases: TGTGCCAGCAGCGGGAGTGGGTACGAGCAGTACTTC.

J is TRBJ2-2 and V is TRBV6-5; 9 bases are shared with TRBD1. The CDR3 runs 14 residues. CDR1 MNHEY and CDR2 SVGAGI come from the germline V gene. The V and J ends lost 7 bases and 5 bases, in that order; junction bases with no gene match: 5. This chain's CDR3 is CASNRDRVTGELFF. In DNA form, the CDR3 reads TGTGCCAGCAATAGGGACAGGGTTACCGGGGAGCTGTTTTTT.

V gene TRBV6-5 combines with J gene TRBJ2-7, with 9 bases aligning to TRBD2. The J segment lost 0 bases and the V segment lost 10 bases, leaving 7 bases of the junction unmatched. The CDR3 loop spans 14 amino acids. Germline assignment: CDR1 MNHEY and CDR2 SVGAGI. The CDR3 region has the DNA TGTGCCACCAGCACTAGCGGGTCCTCCTACGAGCAGTACTTC. Protein product: CATSTSGSSYEQYF.

This chain joins TRBV2 and TRBJ1-1; no clear D. Per the germline V gene, CDR1 is SNHLY and CDR2 is FYNNEI. The CDR3 loop spans 13 amino acids. V shed 10 bases and J shed 3 bases, with 15 bases lying between them. Written as DNA, the CDR3 is TGTGCCACCCTGAGGATGCGGCACACTGAAGCTTTCTTT. The encoded protein is CATLRMRHTEAFF.

The chain couples TRBV4-3 to TRBJ2-1; 7 nucleotides line up with TRBD1. This CDR3 is built from 15 residues. CDR1 is LGHNA and CDR2 is YSLEER in the germline V gene. V lost 4 bases to trimming and J lost 7 bases; unmatched junction nucleotides: 10. Here the CDR3 reads CASSRRQGKVNEQFF. CDR3 DNA sequence: TGCGCCAGCAGCCGCCGACAGGGTAAGGTTAATGAGCAGTTCTTC.

Of note for this clone: Its ends do not fully match the called genes, so a read error is possible. This chain links TRBV27 with TRBJ1-1; the D is unclear. The CDR3 is 13 amino acids. CDR1 and CDR2 (germline): MNHEY, SMNVEV (reference sequence). Here the CDR3 DNA reads TGTGCCAGCAGTCGAGGGTTGAAGACTGAAGCTTTCTTT. Translating gives CASSRGLKTEAFF.

The chain has TRBV6-5 and TRBJ2-7; D perhaps matches TRBD2 (5 bases). Germline lookup yields CDR1 MNHEY and CDR2 SVGAGI. The CDR3 has 15 residues. With 4 bases removed from V and 6 bases from J, the gap between germline ends came to 19 bases. This CDR3 reads CASSSPAGTTPEQYF. CDR3 bases: TGTGCCAGCAGTTCACCCGCGGGCACTACCCCCGAGCAGTACTTC.

The J gene is TRBJ1-5, the V gene TRBV19; no reliable D call. The CDR3 runs 16 residues. Germline V gene data show CDR1 as LNHDA and CDR2 as SQIVND (reference sequence). Trimming pared 7 bases from V and 0 bases from J, leaving 16 bases between. In DNA, the CDR3 is TGTGCCAGTACCCGTCGTTCGGTAAATAGCAATCAGCCCCAGCATTTT. Amino acids: CASTRRSVNSNQPQHF.

Written as DNA, the CDR3 is TGTGCCAGCACGGGACAGACAAATCAGCCCCAGCATTTT. Its protein product is CASTGQTNQPQHF. The rearrangement uses TRBV12-3 or TRBV12-4 and TRBJ1-5; TRBD1 matches 7 bases. The CDR3 loop spans 13 amino acids. V was pared by 7 bases and J by 4 bases, with 4 bases of the junction left unmatched.